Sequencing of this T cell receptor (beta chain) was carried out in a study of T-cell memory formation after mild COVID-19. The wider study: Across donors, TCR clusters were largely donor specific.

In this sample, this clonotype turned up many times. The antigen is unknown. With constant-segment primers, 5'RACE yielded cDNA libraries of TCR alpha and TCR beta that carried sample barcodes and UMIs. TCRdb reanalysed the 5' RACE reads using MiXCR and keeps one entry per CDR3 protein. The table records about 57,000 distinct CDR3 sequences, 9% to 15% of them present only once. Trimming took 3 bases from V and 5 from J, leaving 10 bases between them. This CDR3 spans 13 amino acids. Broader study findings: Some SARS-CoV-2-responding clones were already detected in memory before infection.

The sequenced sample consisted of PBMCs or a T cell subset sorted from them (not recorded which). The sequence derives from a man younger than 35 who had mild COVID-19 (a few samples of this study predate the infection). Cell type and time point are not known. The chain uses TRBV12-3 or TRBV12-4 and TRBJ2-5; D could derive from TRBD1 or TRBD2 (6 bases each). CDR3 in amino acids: CASSFRGRETQYF. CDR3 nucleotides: TGTGCCAGCAGTTTCCGGGGGCGGGAGACCCAGTACTTC.